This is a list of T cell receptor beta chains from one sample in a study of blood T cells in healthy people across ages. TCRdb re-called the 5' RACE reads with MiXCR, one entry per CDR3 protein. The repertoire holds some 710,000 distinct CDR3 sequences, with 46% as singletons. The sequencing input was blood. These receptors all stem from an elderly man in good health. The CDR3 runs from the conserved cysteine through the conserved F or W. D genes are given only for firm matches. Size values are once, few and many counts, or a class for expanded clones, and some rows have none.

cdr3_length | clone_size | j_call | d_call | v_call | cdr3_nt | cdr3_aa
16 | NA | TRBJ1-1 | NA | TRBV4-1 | TGCGCCAGCAGCCAAGAGCAATCCGTCCGAGACACTGAAGCTTTCTTT | CASSQEQSVRDTEAFF
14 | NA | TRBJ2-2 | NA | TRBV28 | TGTGCCAGCAGTTTAGGACAGGACTACGAAAAGCTGTTTTTT | CASSLGQDYEKLFF
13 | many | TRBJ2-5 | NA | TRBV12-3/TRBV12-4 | TGTGCCAGCAGTAGACAGGAGGAAGAGACCCAGTACTTC | CASSRQEEETQYF
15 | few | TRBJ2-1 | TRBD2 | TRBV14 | TGTGCCAGCAGCCAAGATGGACTAGTTTGGAATGAGCAGTTCTTC | CASSQDGLVWNEQFF
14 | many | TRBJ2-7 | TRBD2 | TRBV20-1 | TGCAGTGCTAACAAGCGGGGTGTCTCCTACGAGCAGTACTTC | CSANKRGVSYEQYF
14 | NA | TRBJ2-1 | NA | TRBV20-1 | TGCAGTGCTCCCCGACTAGAAAAGGACGGTGAGCAGTTCTTC | CSAPRLEKDGEQFF
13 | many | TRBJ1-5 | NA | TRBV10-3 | TGTGCCATCAGTGGAGGGATCAATCAGCCCCAGCATTTT | CAISGGINQPQHF
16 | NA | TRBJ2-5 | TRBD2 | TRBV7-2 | TGTGCCAGCAGCTTAGGGGGACTAGCGGGAGCAGAGACCCAGTACTTC | CASSLGGLAGAETQYF
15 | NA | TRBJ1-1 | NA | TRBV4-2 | TGTGCCAGCAGCCAAGTAGACAGATCGAACACTGAAGCTTTCTTT | CASSQVDRSNTEAFF
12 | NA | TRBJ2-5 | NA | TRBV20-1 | TGCAGTGCTCACAGGGCCCAAGAGACCCAGTACTTC | CSAHRAQETQYF
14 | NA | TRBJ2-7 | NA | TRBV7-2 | TGTGCCAGCAGCCTGGCAGGGGTGACGTACGAGCAGTACTTC | CASSLAGVTYEQYF
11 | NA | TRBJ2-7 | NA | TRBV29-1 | TGCAGCGTTGGGAAAGGGCACGAGCAGTACTTC | CSVGKGHEQYF
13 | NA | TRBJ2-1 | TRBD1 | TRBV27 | TGTGCCAGCAGCCCCACAGGGGGGAGTGAGCAGTTCTTC | CASSPTGGSEQFF
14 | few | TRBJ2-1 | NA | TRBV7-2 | TGTGCCAGCAGCTTAGGCCCAGATTACAATGAGCAGTTCTTC | CASSLGPDYNEQFF
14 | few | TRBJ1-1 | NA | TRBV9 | TGTGCCAGCAGCGCCCGGGCCCTCGCTACTGAAGCTTTCTTT | CASSARALATEAFF
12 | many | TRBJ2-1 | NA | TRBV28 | TGTGCCAGCAGTTTTGAATACAATGAGCAGTTCTTC | CASSFEYNEQFF
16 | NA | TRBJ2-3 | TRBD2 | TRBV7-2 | TGTGCCAGCAGTAAAGACGCGACTACTAGCGCAGATACGCAGTATTTT | CASSKDATTSADTQYF
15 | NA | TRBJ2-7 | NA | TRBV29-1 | TGCAGCGTTTTAACCGGGACGGGCAGGGGCTACGAGCAGTACTTC | CSVLTGTGRGYEQYF
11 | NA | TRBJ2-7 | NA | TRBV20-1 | TGCAGTGCTAGCTTTGGTGGCGAGCAGTACTTC | CSASFGGEQYF
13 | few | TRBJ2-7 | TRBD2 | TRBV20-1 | TGCAGTGCCAAGACTAGCGGGACAGGCGAGCAGTACTTC | CSAKTSGTGEQYF
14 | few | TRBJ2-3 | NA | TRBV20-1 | TGCAGTGCTAGAGGTTTACAGGCTTCAGATACGCAGTATTTT | CSARGLQASDTQYF
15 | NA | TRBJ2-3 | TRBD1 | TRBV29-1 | TGCAGCGTTGAAGTCGCAGGGGGTGGCACAGATACGCAGTATTTT | CSVEVAGGGTDTQYF